These 17 T cell receptor beta chains came from one sample sequenced in a study of low-dose radiotherapy and immunotherapy resistance in tumors. Primers targeting TRAV and TRBV primed first-strand cDNA, covering alpha and beta chains. For amplifying TCRs, the PCR ran for about 20 cycles with Phusion, which was used together with a constant-region primer and the adapter on the V primers. TCRdb fed the reads into MiXCR, producing one record per CDR3 protein. Among 65,000 to 95,000 distinct CDR3 sequences listed, 15% to 20% were seen once. Indicated time point: before trial treatment. Specimen: PBMCs, collected before treatment. All receptors derive from a male donor with prostate cancer.

This clonotype has a handful of counts. V usage is TRBV5-4 and J usage is TRBJ2-3; D tentatively fits TRBD1 or TRBD2 (5 bases each). The CDR3 contains 14 residues. The germline CDR1 and CDR2 sequences are SGHNT and YYREEE (reference sequence). Trimming shortened V by 2 bases and J by 4 bases, and 11 bases separated the two germline ends. The CDR3 DNA is TGTGCCAGCAGCTTACCGGGGCTCGCAGATACGCAGTATTTT. This codes for CASSLPGLADTQYF.

This clonotype was recorded at least ten times. J is TRBJ1-4 and V is TRBV7-2, with TRBD1 identical over 11 bases. This CDR3 has 17 residues. The ends lost 5 bases at V and 8 bases at J; junction bases unmatched: 13. The germline V gene encodes CDR1 SGHTA and CDR2 FQGNSA. CDR3 loop: CASSLGDRGATREKLFF. In DNA, the CDR3 is TGTGCCAGCAGCCTGGGGGACAGGGGGGCGACTCGGGAAAAACTGTTTTTT.

In this sample, this clonotype turned up many times. V usage is TRBV20-1 and J usage is TRBJ2-1; a possible D gene is TRBD1 (5 bases). Trimming removed 8 bases at V and 5 bases at J, with 19 bases between. The germline V gene has CDR1 DFQATT and CDR2 SNEGSKA (reference sequence). The CDR3 totals 14 residues. CDR3 bases: TGCAGTTCCCCGGCAAAGGGGCTACACAATGAGCAGTTCTTC. Translated: CSSPAKGLHNEQFF.

This clonotype was detected ten times or more. The chain joins TRBV20-1 to TRBJ2-3; D could derive from TRBD1 or TRBD2 (7 bases each). The germline gives CDR1 DFQATT, CDR2 SNEGSKA (reference sequence). CDR3 length equals 15 residues. The ends were cut back, 5 bases at V and 4 bases at J, with 19 bases in the middle. For the CDR3, the DNA is TGCAGTGCTCCCAGGGGGGGGGGCGATGCAGATACGCAGTATTTT. Translated: CSAPRGGGDADTQYF.

Of note for this clonotype: A much bigger clone sits one base away, suggesting this may be a read error. The rearrangement joins TRBV5-4 to TRBJ2-3; TRBD1 matches at 8 bases. Trimming removed 3 bases from V and 1 base from J; junction bases left unmatched: 1. Looked up from germline, CDR1 is SGHNT and CDR2 is YYREEE (reference sequence). The CDR3 is made up of 14 amino acids. CDR3 nucleotide sequence: TGTGCCAGCAGCTCGGGACAGGGCACAGATACGCAGTATTTT. Amino acid sequence: CASSSGQGTDTQYF.

There are many counts of this clonotype. The chain joins TRBV7-9 to TRBJ2-1; TRBD1 agrees at 7 bases. V lost 5 bases and J lost 5; bases outside the gene matches: 9. The CDR3 contains 15 residues. Germline V gene data show CDR1 as SEHNR and CDR2 as FQNEAQ (reference sequence). The CDR3 coding sequence is TGTGCCAGCAGCCCCCCCGGGACAGCGAACAATGAGCAGTTCTTC. This sequence encodes CASSPPGTANNEQFF.

This clonotype was found many times. The chain couples TRBV4-2 to TRBJ1-1; no firm D call. V dropped 3 bases and J dropped 1 base, with 0 bases sitting between them. This CDR3 has 11 residues. In germline, CDR1 is LGHNA, CDR2 YNFKEQ. CDR3 amino acids: CASSQNTEAFF. The CDR3, as DNA: TGTGCCAGCAGCCAGAACACTGAAGCTTTCTTT.

The J gene is TRBJ1-5, the V gene TRBV7-2, with 7 bases fitting TRBD1. Germline CDR1 is SGHTA and CDR2 is FQGNSA. V was clipped by 5 bases and J by 4 bases; unmatched bases: 5. The CDR3 length is 14 residues. The CDR3 sequence: CASSPTGRNQPQHF. CDR3 nucleotide sequence: TGTGCCAGCAGCCCGACAGGGAGAAATCAGCCCCAGCATTTT.

This clonotype was observed many times. V and J are TRBV5-1 and TRBJ2-1; no clear D gene. V was clipped by 3 bases and J by 1 base, with 14 bases between them. Per the germline V gene, CDR1 is SGHRS and CDR2 is YFSETQ. The CDR3 is 16 residues long. The CDR3 loop reads CASSSGGGYSYNEQFF. CDR3 bases: TGCGCCAGCAGCTCGGGTGGTGGCTATTCCTACAATGAGCAGTTCTTC.

This clonotype was recorded at least ten times. The chain links TRBV5-1 to TRBJ2-6; 10 bases map to TRBD1. The V and J ends lost 4 bases and 2 bases, in that order; junction bases with no gene match: 6. This CDR3 comprises 17 residues. Germline values: CDR1 SGHRS, CDR2 YFSETQ. CDR3 nucleotides: TGCGCCAGCAGCCCGGGACAGGGGTCTGCTGGGGCCAACGTCCTGACTTTC. Amino acid sequence: CASSPGQGSAGANVLTF. Using reference TRBV5-1 and TRBJ2-6 for the parts outside the CDR3, the full variable domain is KAGVTQTPRYLIKTRGQQVTLSCSPISGHRSVSWYQQTPGQGLQFLFEYFSETQRNKGNFPGRFSGRQFSNSRSEMNVSTLELGDSALYLCASSPGQGSAGANVLTFGAGSRLTVL.

This clonotype has ten or more counts. The genes are TRBV5-1 and TRBJ2-4; no clear D. In germline, CDR1 is SGHRS, CDR2 YFSETQ. With 0 bases removed from V and 10 bases from J, the gap between germline ends came to 5 bases. The CDR3 contains 11 residues. The DNA for the CDR3 is TGCGCCAGCAGCTTGGACGGGATTCAGTACTTC. Translation gives CASSLDGIQYF. Complete variable domain (other parts from reference TRBV5-1 and TRBJ2-4): KAGVTQTPRYLIKTRGQQVTLSCSPISGHRSVSWYQQTPGQGLQFLFEYFSETQRNKGNFPGRFSGRQFSNSRSEMNVSTLELGDSALYLCASSLDGIQYFGAGTRLSVL.

This clonotype was recorded a few times. The chain couples TRBV28 to TRBJ2-1; D possibly corresponds to TRBD2 (6 bases). This CDR3 has 16 residues. V lost 5 bases and J lost 2, with 16 bases in between. CDR1 is MDHEN and CDR2 is SYDVKM in the germline V gene. CDR3: CASSTPDPSAYNEQFF. CDR3 nucleotide sequence: TGTGCCAGCAGTACCCCGGACCCTAGCGCCTACAATGAGCAGTTCTTC.

The table lists this clonotype with many counts. This rearrangement joins TRBV24-1 to TRBJ2-6; D not certain. V was clipped by 5 bases and J by 2 bases, with 9 bases between them. This CDR3 region has 15 residues. Germline values: CDR1 KGHDR, CDR2 SFDVKD. CDR3: CATSVQMAGANVLTF. In DNA form, the CDR3 reads TGTGCCACCAGTGTCCAGATGGCTGGGGCCAACGTCCTGACTTTC.

In this sample, this clonotype turned up many times. This chain links TRBV6-2 or TRBV6-3 with TRBJ1-2, with D perhaps matching TRBD1 (5 bases). The CDR3 consists of 14 residues. Germline V gene lookup returns CDR1 MNHEY and CDR2 SVGEGT. V dropped 0 bases and J dropped 4 bases, with 9 bases sitting between them. The CDR3 bases are TGTGCCAGCAGTTACTCAGAGGGACCCTATGGCTACACCTTC. Its translation is CASSYSEGPYGYTF.

This clonotype showed up just once. The V gene is TRBV4-2, the J gene TRBJ2-7, with 8 bases lining up with TRBD1. Germline V gene sequence: CDR1 LGHNA, CDR2 YNFKEQ. J was trimmed by 4 bases and V by 4 bases; bases with no gene match: 6. This CDR3 contains 14 residues. This CDR3 reads CASSLDRERYEQYF. DNA for the CDR3: TGTGCCAGCAGCCTGGACAGGGAGAGGTACGAGCAGTACTTC.

In regard to this clonotype: Given a much more abundant clone one base away, this may be a read error. The chain joins TRBV7-9 to TRBJ2-7, with 7 bases that match TRBD1. Germline CDR1 reads SEHNR; CDR2 reads FQNEAQ (reference sequence). J was trimmed by 7 bases and V by 1 base; bases with no gene match: 7. The CDR3 extends over 14 amino acids. In nucleotides, the CDR3 is TGTGCCAGCAGCTTAGAGACAGGGCTCAATGAGCAGTACTTC. Encoded protein: CASSLETGLNEQYF.

There are many counts of this clonotype. The chain combines TRBV5-1 with TRBJ2-6; TRBD1 might be the D (6 bases). With 0 bases removed from V and 1 base from J, the gap between germline ends came to 11 bases. The germline V gene encodes CDR1 SGHRS and CDR2 YFSETQ. CDR3 length equals 17 residues. CDR3 DNA: TGCGCCAGCAGCTTGGGGTTCCAGGGGTCTGGGGCCAACGTCCTGACTTTC. This gives the protein CASSLGFQGSGANVLTF.